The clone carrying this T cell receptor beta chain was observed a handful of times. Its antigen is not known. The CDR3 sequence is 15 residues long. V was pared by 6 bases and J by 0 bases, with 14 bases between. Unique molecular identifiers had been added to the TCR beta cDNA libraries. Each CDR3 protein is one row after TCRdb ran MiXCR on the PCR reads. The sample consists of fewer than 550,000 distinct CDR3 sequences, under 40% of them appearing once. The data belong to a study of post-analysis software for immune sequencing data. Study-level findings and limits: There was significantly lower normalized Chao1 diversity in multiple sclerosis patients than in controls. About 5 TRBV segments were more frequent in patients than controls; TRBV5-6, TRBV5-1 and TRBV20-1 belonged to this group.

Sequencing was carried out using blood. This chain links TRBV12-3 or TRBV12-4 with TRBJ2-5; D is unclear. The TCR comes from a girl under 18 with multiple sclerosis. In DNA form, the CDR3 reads TGTGCCAGCAGCATGCTAGATCGGTACCAAGAGACCCAGTACTTC. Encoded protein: CASSMLDRYQETQYF.